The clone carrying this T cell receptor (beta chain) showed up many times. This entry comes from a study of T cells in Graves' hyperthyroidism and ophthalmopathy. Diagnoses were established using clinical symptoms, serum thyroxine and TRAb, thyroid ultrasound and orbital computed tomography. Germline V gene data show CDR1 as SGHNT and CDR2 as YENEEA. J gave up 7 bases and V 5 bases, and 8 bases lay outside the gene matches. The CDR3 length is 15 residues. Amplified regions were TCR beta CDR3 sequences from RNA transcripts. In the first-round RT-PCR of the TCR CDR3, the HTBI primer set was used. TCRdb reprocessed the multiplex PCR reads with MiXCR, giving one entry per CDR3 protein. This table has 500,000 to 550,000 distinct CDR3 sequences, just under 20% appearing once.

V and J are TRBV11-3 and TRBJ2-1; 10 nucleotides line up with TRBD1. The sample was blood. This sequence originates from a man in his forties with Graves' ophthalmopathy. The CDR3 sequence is CASSPGTGVLNEQFF. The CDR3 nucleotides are TGTGCCAGCAGCCCCGGGACAGGGGTCCTAAATGAGCAGTTCTTC.